This TCR beta chain was captured in a study of blood T cells in healthy people across ages (dated by TCRdb to about 2015). At the level of the whole study: Template switching captured roughly one uniquely barcoded TCR beta cDNA molecule per two T cells in model experiments. Donors were grouped into four age groups: young (average approximately 15 years), middle-aged (roughly 38), aged (around 62) and long-lived (roughly 80). To avoid experimental bias, donors of different ages were randomly spread across the sequencing lanes. For two donors (one aged 18 to 29 and one aged 80 or older), the study analyzed two additional independent replicas of 1 million unique cDNA reads from the same blood draw. Age-related changes in TCR beta repertoire diversity were measured in the study by deep sequencing normalized with unique cDNA molecular identifiers. Results the study describes overall, beyond this receptor: Compared with the aged group, the long-lived group had more naive CD4+ T cells, fewer expanded clones and increased TCR diversity, suggesting age selection. The CMV infection status of donors was not known, potentially confounding age-related changes in expanded clonotypes. Estimates of total diversity from one million sequenced T cells were regarded as lower bounds and underestimates. There was a strong correlation between observed TCR beta diversity and the percentage of naive T cells measured by flow cytometry. Since profiling was done on bulk unsorted PBMCs, naive and antigen-experienced compartments could not be conclusively compared. As age increased, observed TCR beta diversity per million T cells dropped in a roughly linear way, and a significant reduction was already evident by age approximately 40.

The receptor library was made with 5' RACE. The instrument was an Illumina HiSeq 2500. A second roughly 6 to 12 cycle PCR used a sample-barcoded 5' primer and a J-beta primer mix. Each TCR beta cDNA molecule received a unique molecular identifier from a template-switch 5' adaptor carrying 12 random nucleotides. At least 3 million CDR3-containing paired-end reads were obtained from each sample. First-strand cDNA synthesis was performed from all RNA using the Mint cDNA synthesis kit, with priming by a TRBC-specific oligonucleotide. After uracil-DNA glycosylase treatment, a first 18-cycle PCR used universal primers M1SS and BC2_uni_R on all cDNA. From the authors' description of their analysis: Normalization of each sample was performed by random selection of 1 million high-quality reads, each carrying a distinct molecular identifier. Instead of being binned into consensus sequences, reads with shared molecular identifiers were discarded. CDR3 identification, clonotype clustering and error correction used MiTCR with a Q25 quality threshold and the strictest error-elimination algorithm. Lower-bound total TCR beta diversity was estimated with a nonparametric unseen species model using Euler transformation. TCRdb reanalyzed the raw reads on its own, using fastp at Q25 for trimming and MiXCR for clone calling, and kept in-frame beta chains. Rows merge per CDR3 protein into single entries with the most common DNA and genes. These V and J calls rely on TCRdb rather than the paper's analysis. This sample gives fewer than 2,000,000 distinct CDR3 sequences in total; almost 35% of them show up just once. The ten largest clones capture around 10% of the sample.

The donors were roughly 40 Caucasian individuals from Russia, aged roughly 6 to 90 years, who were systemically healthy. Around 9.7 milliliters of peripheral blood were collected from each donor into EDTA-treated Vacutainer tubes. Ficoll-Paque density-gradient centrifugation was used to isolate PBMCs, with at least 7 million obtained per sample. Total RNA, at least 6 micrograms per sample, was extracted from PBMCs with Trizol reagent. Naive CD45RAhigh/CD27high T cell percentages were measured by flow cytometry on a PBMC aliquot from every donor. With respect to this clonotype: Its antigen has not been determined. One base away there is no much larger clone; base qualities are not given.

Sequencing was done on a sample of blood. The clonotype comes from a woman in her thirties in good health.

The DNA reads TGTGCCAGCAGTTCAAACTCCCTGACAGGGGGCCGAGGCTATGGCTACACCTTC. Its protein product is CASSSNSLTGGRGYGYTF. The sequence joins TRBV28 to TRBJ1-2, with TRBD1 identical over 10 junction bases. Per the germline V gene, MDHEN is the CDR1 and SYDVKM is the CDR2. Measured from the cysteine to the phenylalanine, the CDR3 is 18 residues long. Of all the DNA, just the CDR3 is kept, 54 bases in frame from base 1. Germline trimming amounts to 4 bases on V and 4 bases on J, with 15 as the count of junction bases outside the gene matches.